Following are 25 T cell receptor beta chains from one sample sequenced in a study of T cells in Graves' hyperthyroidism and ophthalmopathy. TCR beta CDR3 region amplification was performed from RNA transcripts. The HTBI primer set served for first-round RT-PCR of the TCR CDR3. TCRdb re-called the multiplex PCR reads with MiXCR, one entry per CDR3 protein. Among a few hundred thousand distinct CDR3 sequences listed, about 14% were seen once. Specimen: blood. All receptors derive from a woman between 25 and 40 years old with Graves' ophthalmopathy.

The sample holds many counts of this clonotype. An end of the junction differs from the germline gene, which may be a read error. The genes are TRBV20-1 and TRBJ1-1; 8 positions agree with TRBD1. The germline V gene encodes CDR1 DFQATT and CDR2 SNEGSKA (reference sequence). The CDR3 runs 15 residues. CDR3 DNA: TGCAGTGCGAGAGGACAGGGCAGAGGAGTCACTGAAGCTTTCTTT. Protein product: CSARGQGRGVTEAFF.

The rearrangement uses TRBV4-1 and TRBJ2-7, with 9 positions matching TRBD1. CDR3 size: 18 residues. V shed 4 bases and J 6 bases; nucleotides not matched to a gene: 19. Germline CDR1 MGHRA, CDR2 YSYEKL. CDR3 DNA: TGCGCCAGCAGCCCCGCATCATGGGGGAGGGGACAGGGCGCCGAGCAGTACTTC. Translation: CASSPASWGRGQGAEQYF.

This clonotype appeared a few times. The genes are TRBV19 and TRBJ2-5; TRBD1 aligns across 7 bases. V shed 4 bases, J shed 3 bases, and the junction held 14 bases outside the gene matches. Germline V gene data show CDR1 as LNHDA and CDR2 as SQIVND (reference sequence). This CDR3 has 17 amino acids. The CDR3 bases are TGTGCCAGTAGTACCCAGATGGCCCGGGACAGAAAAGAGACCCAGTACTTC. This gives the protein CASSTQMARDRKETQYF.

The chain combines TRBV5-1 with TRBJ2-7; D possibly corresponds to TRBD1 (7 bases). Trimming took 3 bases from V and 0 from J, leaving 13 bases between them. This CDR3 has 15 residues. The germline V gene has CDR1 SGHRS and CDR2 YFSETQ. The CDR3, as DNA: TGCGCCAGCAGCTGGGGGGACAGAACCTCCTACGAGCAGTACTTC. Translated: CASSWGDRTSYEQYF. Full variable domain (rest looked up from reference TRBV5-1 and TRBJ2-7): KAGVTQTPRYLIKTRGQQVTLSCSPISGHRSVSWYQQTPGQGLQFLFEYFSETQRNKGNFPGRFSGRQFSNSRSEMNVSTLELGDSALYLCASSWGDRTSYEQYFGPGTRLTVT.

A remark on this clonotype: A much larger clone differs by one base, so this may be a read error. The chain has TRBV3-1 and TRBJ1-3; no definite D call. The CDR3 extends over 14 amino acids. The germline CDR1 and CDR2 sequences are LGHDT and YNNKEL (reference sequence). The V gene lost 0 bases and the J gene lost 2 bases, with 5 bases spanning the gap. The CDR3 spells CASSQEPTGNTIYF. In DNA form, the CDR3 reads TGTGCCAGCAGCCAAGAGCCTACTGGAAACACCATATATTTT.

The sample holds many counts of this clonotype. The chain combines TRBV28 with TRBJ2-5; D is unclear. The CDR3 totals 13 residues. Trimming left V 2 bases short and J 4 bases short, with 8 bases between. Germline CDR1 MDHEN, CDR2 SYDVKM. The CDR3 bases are TGTGCCAGCAGTTTAGTAGGTCGAGAGACCCAGTACTTC. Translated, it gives CASSLVGRETQYF.

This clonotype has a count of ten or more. The CDR3 sequence is CASSGGTENQPQHF. The DNA for the CDR3 is TGTGCCAGCAGCGGAGGGACGGAGAATCAGCCCCAGCATTTT. The V call is TRBV9, the J call TRBJ1-5; maybe TRBD1 (5 bases). The CDR3 sequence is 14 residues long. Trimming pared 3 bases from V and 4 bases from J, leaving 11 bases between. In germline, CDR1 is SGDLS, CDR2 YYNGEE. Complete variable domain (other parts from reference TRBV9 and TRBJ1-5): DSGVTQTPKHLITATGQRVTLRCSPRSGDLSVYWYQQSLDQGLQFLIQYYNGEERAKGNILERFSAQQFPDLHSELNLSSLELGDSALYFCASSGGTENQPQHFGDGTRLSIL.

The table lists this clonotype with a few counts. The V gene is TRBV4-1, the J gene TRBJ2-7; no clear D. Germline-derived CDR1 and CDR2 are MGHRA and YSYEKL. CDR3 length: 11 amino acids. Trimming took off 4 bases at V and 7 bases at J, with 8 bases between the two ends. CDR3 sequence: CASSRLGEQYF. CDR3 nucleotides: TGCGCCAGCAGCCGACTGGGGGAGCAGTACTTC.

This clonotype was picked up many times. CDR3 in DNA: TGTGCCAGCAGCTCCGGACAGGGTAACACCGGGGAGCTGTTTTTT. Protein: CASSSGQGNTGELFF. The chain is built from TRBV11-2 and TRBJ2-2; 8 bases fit TRBD1. V was pared by 4 bases and J by 2 bases, with 3 bases of the junction left unmatched. This CDR3 is built from 15 residues. Germline CDR1 and CDR2: SGHAT and FQNNGV.

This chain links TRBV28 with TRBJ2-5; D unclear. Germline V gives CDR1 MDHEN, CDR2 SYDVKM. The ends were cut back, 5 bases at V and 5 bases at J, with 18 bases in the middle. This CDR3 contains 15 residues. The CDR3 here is CASSLTDLLKETQYF. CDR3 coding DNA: TGTGCCAGCAGTCTGACGGACCTACTGAAGGAGACCCAGTACTTC. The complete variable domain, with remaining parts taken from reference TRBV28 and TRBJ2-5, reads DVKVTQSSRYLVKRTGEKVFLECVQDMDHENMFWYRQDPGLGLRLIYFSYDVKMKEKGDIPEGYSVSREKKERFSLILESASTNQTSMYLCASSLTDLLKETQYFGPGTRLLVL.

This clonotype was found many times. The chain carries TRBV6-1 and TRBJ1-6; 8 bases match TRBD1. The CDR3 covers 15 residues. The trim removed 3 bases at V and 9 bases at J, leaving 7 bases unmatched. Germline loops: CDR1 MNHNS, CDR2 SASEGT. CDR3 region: CASSDRTGLGSPLHF. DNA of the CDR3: TGTGCCAGCAGTGACCGGACAGGGTTGGGTTCACCCCTCCACTTT.

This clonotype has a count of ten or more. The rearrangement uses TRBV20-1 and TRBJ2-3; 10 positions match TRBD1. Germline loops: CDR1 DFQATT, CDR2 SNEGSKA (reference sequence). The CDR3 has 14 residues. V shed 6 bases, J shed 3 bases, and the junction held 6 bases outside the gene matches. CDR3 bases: TGCAGTGCACCGACAGGGGGCTTTACAGATACGCAGTATTTT. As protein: CSAPTGGFTDTQYF.

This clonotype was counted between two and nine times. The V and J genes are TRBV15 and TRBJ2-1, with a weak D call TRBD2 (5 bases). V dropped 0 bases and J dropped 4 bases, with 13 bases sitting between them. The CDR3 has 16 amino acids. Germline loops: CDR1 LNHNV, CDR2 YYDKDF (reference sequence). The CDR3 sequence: CATSRDGIATYNEQFF. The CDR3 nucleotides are TGTGCCACCAGCAGAGACGGGATAGCTACATACAATGAGCAGTTCTTC.

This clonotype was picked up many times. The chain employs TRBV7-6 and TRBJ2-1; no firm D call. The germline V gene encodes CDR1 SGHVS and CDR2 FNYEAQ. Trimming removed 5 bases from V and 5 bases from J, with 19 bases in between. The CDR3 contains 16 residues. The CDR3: CASSLRTAITDNEQFF. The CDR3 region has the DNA TGTGCCAGCAGCCTACGGACCGCGATAACAGACAATGAGCAGTTCTTC. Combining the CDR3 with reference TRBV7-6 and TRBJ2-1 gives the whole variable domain GAGVSQSPRYKVTKRGQDVALRCDPISGHVSLYWYRQALGQGPEFLTYFNYEAQQDKSGLPNDRFSAERPEGSISTLTIQRTEQRDSAMYRCASSLRTAITDNEQFFGPGTRLTVL.

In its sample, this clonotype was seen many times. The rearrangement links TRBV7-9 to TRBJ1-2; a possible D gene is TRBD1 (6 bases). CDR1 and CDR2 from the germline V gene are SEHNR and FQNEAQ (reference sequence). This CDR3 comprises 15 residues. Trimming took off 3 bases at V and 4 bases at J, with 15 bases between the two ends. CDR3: CASSFPGGGSYGYTF. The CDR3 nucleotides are TGTGCCAGCAGCTTCCCGGGGGGCGGCTCCTATGGCTACACCTTC.

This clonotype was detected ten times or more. CDR3: CASSLRNIQGVYEQYF. In DNA form, the CDR3 reads TGTGCCAGCAGCTTACGTAACATCCAGGGGGTTTACGAGCAGTACTTC. V is TRBV5-4 and J is TRBJ2-7; the match to TRBD1 covers 7 bases. The V gene end was trimmed by 2 bases and the J gene end by 4 bases; junction bases not matched to a gene: 12. This CDR3 region has 16 residues. Germline V gene sequence: CDR1 SGHNT, CDR2 YYREEE (reference sequence). The full variable domain, rest sourced from reference TRBV5-4 and TRBJ2-7, is ETGVTQSPTHLIKTRGQQVTLRCSSQSGHNTVSWYQQALGQGPQFIFQYYREEENGRGNFPPRFSGLQFPNYSSELNVNALELDDSALYLCASSLRNIQGVYEQYFGPGTRLTVT.

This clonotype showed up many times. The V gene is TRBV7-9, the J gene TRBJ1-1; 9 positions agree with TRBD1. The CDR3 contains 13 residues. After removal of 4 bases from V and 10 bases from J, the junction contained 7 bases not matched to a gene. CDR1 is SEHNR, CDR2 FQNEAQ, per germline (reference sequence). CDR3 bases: TGTGCCAGCAGCTACACAGGGGGCGGAGGAGCTTTCTTT. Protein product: CASSYTGGGGAFF.

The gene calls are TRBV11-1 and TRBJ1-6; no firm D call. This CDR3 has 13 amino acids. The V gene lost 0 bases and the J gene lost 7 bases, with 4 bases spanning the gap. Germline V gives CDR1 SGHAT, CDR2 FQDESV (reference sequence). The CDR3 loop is CASSLAQNSPLHF. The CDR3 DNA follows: TGTGCCAGCAGCTTAGCGCAGAATTCACCCCTCCACTTT.

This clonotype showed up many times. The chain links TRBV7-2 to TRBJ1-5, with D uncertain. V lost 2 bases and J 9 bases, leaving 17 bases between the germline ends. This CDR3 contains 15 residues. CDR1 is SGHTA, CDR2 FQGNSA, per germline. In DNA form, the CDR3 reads TGTGCCAGCAGCTTAAACGCAGCCACTCAAAGGCCCCAGCATTTT. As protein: CASSLNAATQRPQHF.

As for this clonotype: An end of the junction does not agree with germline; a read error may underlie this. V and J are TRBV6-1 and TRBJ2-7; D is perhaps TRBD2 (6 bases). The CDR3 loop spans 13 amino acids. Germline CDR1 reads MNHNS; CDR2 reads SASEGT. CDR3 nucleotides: TGTGACAGCACCCCCGGGGGCTCCTACGAGCAGTACTTC. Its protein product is CDSTPGGSYEQYF.

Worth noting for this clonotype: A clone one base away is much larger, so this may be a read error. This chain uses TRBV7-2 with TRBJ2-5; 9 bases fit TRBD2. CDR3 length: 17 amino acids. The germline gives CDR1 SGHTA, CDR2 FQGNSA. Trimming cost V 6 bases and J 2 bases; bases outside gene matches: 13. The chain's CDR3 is CASSQTLSGGPQETQYF. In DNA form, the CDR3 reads TGTGCCAGCAGTCAAACTCTTAGCGGGGGACCACAAGAGACCCAGTACTTC.

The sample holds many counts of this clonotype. The CDR3 spells CASSLSHSTNYGYTF. The CDR3 nucleotides read TGTGCCAGCAGTTTATCGCACAGCACTAACTATGGCTACACCTTC. V usage is TRBV27 and J usage is TRBJ1-2; D call uncertain. There are 15 residues in the CDR3. Germline assignment: CDR1 MNHEY and CDR2 SMNVEV (reference sequence). Trimming took off 0 bases at V and 0 bases at J, with 8 bases between the two ends.

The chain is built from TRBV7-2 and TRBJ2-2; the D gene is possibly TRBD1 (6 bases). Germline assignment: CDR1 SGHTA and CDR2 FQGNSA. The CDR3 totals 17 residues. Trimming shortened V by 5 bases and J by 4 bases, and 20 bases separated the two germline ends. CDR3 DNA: TGTGCCAGCAGCCCCAAACAGGGACCTCGCGGCACCGGGGAGCTGTTTTTT. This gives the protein CASSPKQGPRGTGELFF.

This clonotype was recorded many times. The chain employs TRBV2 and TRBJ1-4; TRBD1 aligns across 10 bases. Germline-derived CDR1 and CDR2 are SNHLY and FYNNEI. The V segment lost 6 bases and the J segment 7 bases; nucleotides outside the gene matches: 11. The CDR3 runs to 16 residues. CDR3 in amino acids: CASSPGPGQGFEKLFF. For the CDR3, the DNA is TGTGCCAGCAGCCCAGGACCGGGACAGGGGTTTGAAAAACTGTTTTTT.

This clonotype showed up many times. The CDR3 loop is CATSDGRGTNSNQPQHF. The DNA of the CDR3 is TGTGCCACCAGTGACGGCCGGGGGACAAATAGCAATCAGCCCCAGCATTTT. The rearrangement links TRBV24-1 to TRBJ1-5; D is perhaps TRBD1 (6 bases). V was cut by 4 bases and J by 0 bases, with 15 bases left in between. This CDR3 has 17 residues. Germline assignment: CDR1 KGHDR and CDR2 SFDVKD.